The present TCR beta chain was sequenced within a study of PD-1 blockade in classical Hodgkin lymphoma. Study results and limitations: According to reports, newly diagnosed patients had lower baseline TCR diversity than healthy donors, and relapsed/refractory patients had lower baseline TCR diversity still.

Clones were read by immunoSEQ multiplex PCR, and TCRdb kept only the in-frame ones, dropping some. The repertoire consists of about 36,000 clones, with 69% occurring once and the leading ten covering approximately 14%. Every single patient, without exception, relapsed after autologous stem cell transplantation, and brentuximab vedotin exposure varied. Note on this clone: The target antigen is unknown.

The specimen was peripheral blood mononuclear cells (PBMCs), collected before the second cycle of nivolumab. This sequence was found in a human donor with classical Hodgkin lymphoma.

The CDR3 sequence is CATAGASTNEKLFF. Written as DNA, the CDR3 is TGTGCCACGGCAGGGGCGTCGACTAATGAAAAACTGTTTTTT. This sequence joins TRBV10-3 and TRBJ1-4; a possible D gene is TRBD1 (6 bases). Germline V gene data show CDR1 as ENHRY and CDR2 as SYGVKD. The V end lost 10 bases, the J end lost 2 bases, and 14 bases lay between the germline ends. The CDR3 has 14 residues.